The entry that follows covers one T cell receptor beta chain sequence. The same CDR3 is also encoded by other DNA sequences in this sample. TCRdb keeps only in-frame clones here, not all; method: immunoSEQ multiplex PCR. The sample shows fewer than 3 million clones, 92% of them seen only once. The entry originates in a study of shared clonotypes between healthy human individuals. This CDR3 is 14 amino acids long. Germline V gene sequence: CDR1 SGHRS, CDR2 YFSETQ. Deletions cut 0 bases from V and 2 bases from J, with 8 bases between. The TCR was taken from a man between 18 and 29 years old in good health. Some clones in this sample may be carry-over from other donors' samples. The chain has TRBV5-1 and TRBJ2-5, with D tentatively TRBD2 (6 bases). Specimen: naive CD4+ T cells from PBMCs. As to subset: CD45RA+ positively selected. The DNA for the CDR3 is TGCGCCAGCAGCTTGGGGACTACACAAGAGACCCAGTACTTC. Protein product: CASSLGTTQETQYF.